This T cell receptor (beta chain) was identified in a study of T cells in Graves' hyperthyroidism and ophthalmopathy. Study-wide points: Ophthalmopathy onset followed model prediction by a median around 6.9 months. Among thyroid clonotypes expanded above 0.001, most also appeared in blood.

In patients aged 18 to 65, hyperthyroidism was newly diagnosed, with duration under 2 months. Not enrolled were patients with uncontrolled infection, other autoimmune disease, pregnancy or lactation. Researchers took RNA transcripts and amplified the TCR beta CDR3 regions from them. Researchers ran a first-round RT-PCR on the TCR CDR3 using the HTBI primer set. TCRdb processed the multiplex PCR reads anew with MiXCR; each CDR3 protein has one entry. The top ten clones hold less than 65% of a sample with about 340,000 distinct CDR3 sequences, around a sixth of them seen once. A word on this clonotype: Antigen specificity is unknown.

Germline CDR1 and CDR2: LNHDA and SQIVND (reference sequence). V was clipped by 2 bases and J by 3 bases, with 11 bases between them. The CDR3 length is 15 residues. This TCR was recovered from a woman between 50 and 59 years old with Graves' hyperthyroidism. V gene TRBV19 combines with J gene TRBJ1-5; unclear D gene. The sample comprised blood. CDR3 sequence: CASSITSHNNQPQHF. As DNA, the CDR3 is TGTGCCAGTAGTATAACATCGCACAACAATCAGCCCCAGCATTTT.